The rows below give T cell receptor beta chains drawn from one sample of a study of T-cell reconstitution after alpha-beta-depleted transplantation in children. TCRdb reprocessed the PCR reads via MiXCR and lists one record per CDR3 protein. Here the sample spans fewer than 120,000 distinct CDR3 sequences, under 13% being singletons. The material sequenced was PBMCs from the stem cell graft donor, taken from the stem cell graft. These receptors all stem from a human donor who donated a stem cell graft to a child with acute lymphoblastic leukemia. Each CDR3 is given with its conserved first and last residue. The D gene is left open where the match is weak. Size is stated for part of the rows, as once, few or many counts, or as a class when the clone is expanded.

DNA: TGTGCCAGCAGTTCTGGACAGGGGTTTACTGAAGCTTTCTTT
CDR3: CASSSGQGFTEAFF
D: TRBD1
V: TRBV27
J: TRBJ1-1
size: many

DNA: TGCGCCAGCAGCCCTCCTCCCGGGACACTGACTAGCTCTGGAAACACCATATATTTT
CDR3: CASSPPPGTLTSSGNTIYF
D: NA
V: TRBV5-1
J: TRBJ1-3
size: many

DNA: TGTGCCAGCAGTTTAGGACCAGCCTATGGCTACACCTTC
CDR3: CASSLGPAYGYTF
D: NA
V: TRBV27
J: TRBJ1-2
size: many

DNA: TGCGCCAGCAGCCAAGATGAACTCATGAACACTGAAGCTTTCTTT
CDR3: CASSQDELMNTEAFF
D: NA
V: TRBV4-3
J: TRBJ1-1
size: many

DNA: TGCAGCGTTGAATTGCCCCATCGCGTATCAGGCAACTACGAGCAGTACTTC
CDR3: CSVELPHRVSGNYEQYF
D: NA
V: TRBV29-1
J: TRBJ2-7
size: many

DNA: TGTGCCAGCAGTCTCGGAGGGGGCTTCAAAGGGACAATGGGGCAGTTCTTC
CDR3: CASSLGGGFKGTMGQFF
D: NA
V: TRBV12-3/TRBV12-4
J: TRBJ2-1
size: many

DNA: TGCGCCAGCAGTGTCAGCGGCTCCTACGAGCAGTACTTC
CDR3: CASSVSGSYEQYF
D: NA
V: TRBV10-2
J: TRBJ2-7
size: many

DNA: TGTGCCAGCAGCGACCCTGAGACAGGCTTAAACACTGAAGCTTTCTTT
CDR3: CASSDPETGLNTEAFF
D: NA
V: TRBV9
J: TRBJ1-1
size: many

DNA: TGCAGTGCTAGTCGGCTAGCGGGAGCCGGGGAGCTGTTTTTT
CDR3: CSASRLAGAGELFF
D: TRBD2
V: TRBV20-1
J: TRBJ2-2
size: many

DNA: TGTGCCAGCAGCTTAGTACCGAATACGCAGTATTTT
CDR3: CASSLVPNTQYF
D: NA
V: TRBV7-9
J: TRBJ2-3
size: many

DNA: TGCGCCAGCAGCCAAAAAGGCGTGTTCTACGAAAGGAAAGGCGCGGGGTGGGAGCAGTTCTTC
CDR3: CASSQKGVFYERKGAGWEQFF
D: NA
V: TRBV4-1
J: TRBJ2-1
size: NA

DNA: TGTGCCAGCAGCCCAGGAGGGACACGCGACTACGAGCAGTACTTC
CDR3: CASSPGGTRDYEQYF
D: NA
V: TRBV11-3
J: TRBJ2-7
size: many

DNA: TGCGCCAGCAGCCGCGGACAGGGGTTCACAGATACGCAGTATTTT
CDR3: CASSRGQGFTDTQYF
D: TRBD1
V: TRBV4-3
J: TRBJ2-3
size: NA

DNA: TGCGCCAGCAGCCAAGACCGGGACGGAAATGGCTACACCTTC
CDR3: CASSQDRDGNGYTF
D: NA
V: TRBV4-1
J: TRBJ1-2
size: many

DNA: TGCAGCGCCCGACTAGCGGGAGAGGAGGAGAGCACAGATACGCAGTATTTT
CDR3: CSARLAGEEESTDTQYF
D: TRBD2
V: TRBV29-1
J: TRBJ2-3
size: many

DNA: TGTGCCAGCAGCGTGGGCGGCGATACCACAGATACGCAGTATTTT
CDR3: CASSVGGDTTDTQYF
D: NA
V: TRBV9
J: TRBJ2-3
size: many

DNA: TGTGCCAGCTCACCTACAGCTCAGGGCCGCTCACCCCTCCACTTT
CDR3: CASSPTAQGRSPLHF
D: NA
V: TRBV18
J: TRBJ1-6
size: many

DNA: TGTGCCAGCAGTTTAGGGACAGGGGGAACTGAAGCTTTCTTT
CDR3: CASSLGTGGTEAFF
D: TRBD1
V: TRBV12-3/TRBV12-4
J: TRBJ1-1
size: many

DNA: TGTGCCACCAGTGATTTGAACAGGGGCACCGGGACTAGCGGGAATATTGAGACCCAGTACTTC
CDR3: CATSDLNRGTGTSGNIETQYF
D: TRBD2
V: TRBV24-1
J: TRBJ2-5
size: many

DNA: TGTGCCAGCAGCCGGGCCCCAGGGTACCAAGAGACCCAGTACTTC
CDR3: CASSRAPGYQETQYF
D: NA
V: TRBV12-3/TRBV12-4
J: TRBJ2-5
size: NA

DNA: TGTGCCAGCAGCGTAGGGGGCGGGGCCCACTCTGGGGCCAACGTCCTGACTTTC
CDR3: CASSVGGGAHSGANVLTF
D: NA
V: TRBV9
J: TRBJ2-6
size: NA

DNA: TGTGCCAGCAGCGCTCTAGGGCCAGGGGTCCTCTATGGCTACACCTTC
CDR3: CASSALGPGVLYGYTF
D: NA
V: TRBV7-2
J: TRBJ1-2
size: many

DNA: TGTGCCAGTAGGGTGGGGTCTACAGATACGCAGTATTTT
CDR3: CASRVGSTDTQYF
D: NA
V: TRBV19
J: TRBJ2-3
size: many

DNA: TGTGCCAGCAGCTCCTACAGGGGGACTGAAGCTTTCTTT
CDR3: CASSSYRGTEAFF
D: TRBD1
V: TRBV7-9
J: TRBJ1-1
size: many

DNA: TGCGCCAGCAGCCGCCTAACCGGGACATTGGACACTGAAGCTTTCTTT
CDR3: CASSRLTGTLDTEAFF
D: NA
V: TRBV4-1
J: TRBJ1-1
size: many

DNA: TGTGCCAGCAGCTTAGCGCTACGGGGGAGGAACACTGAAGCTTTCTTT
CDR3: CASSLALRGRNTEAFF
D: NA
V: TRBV7-8
J: TRBJ1-1
size: many

DNA: TGTGCCAGCAGCCCGACAGGGGACGAGCAGTACTTC
CDR3: CASSPTGDEQYF
D: TRBD1
V: TRBV7-9
J: TRBJ2-7
size: many

DNA: TGTGCCAGCAGCTTAGGCCCCTCCTATAATTCACCCCTCCACTTT
CDR3: CASSLGPSYNSPLHF
D: NA
V: TRBV7-2
J: TRBJ1-6
size: many

DNA: TGTGCCAGCTCACCGGATCAAGATCAGCCCCAGCATTTT
CDR3: CASSPDQDQPQHF
D: NA
V: TRBV18
J: TRBJ1-5
size: many

DNA: TGTGCCAGCAGCCAAGCGGGGGAGACCCAGTACTTC
CDR3: CASSQAGETQYF
D: NA
V: TRBV3-1
J: TRBJ2-5
size: many

DNA: TGTGCCAGCAGCTTAGGGGTTTCAGAAAACACTGAAGCTTTCTTT
CDR3: CASSLGVSENTEAFF
D: NA
V: TRBV7-9
J: TRBJ1-1
size: many

DNA: TGTGCCAGCAGTTTTTCCCTCGGACTGGGACAGCAAGAGACCCAGTACTTC
CDR3: CASSFSLGLGQQETQYF
D: TRBD1
V: TRBV12-3/TRBV12-4
J: TRBJ2-5
size: many

DNA: TGTGCCAGCAGCGTAGGTCAAGGACCGGCCCCCTACGAGCAGTACTTC
CDR3: CASSVGQGPAPYEQYF
D: NA
V: TRBV9
J: TRBJ2-7
size: many

DNA: TGTGCCAGCAGCTTAGGGGGGGGAAAACTGTTTTTT
CDR3: CASSLGGGKLFF
D: NA
V: TRBV7-2
J: TRBJ1-4
size: many

DNA: TGCGCCAGCAGCTTCGCCCCCAACACCGGGGAGCTGTTTTTT
CDR3: CASSFAPNTGELFF
D: NA
V: TRBV5-1
J: TRBJ2-2
size: many

DNA: TGTGCCAGCAGTTTAGGCGGACAGGGGTACGAGCAGTACTTC
CDR3: CASSLGGQGYEQYF
D: TRBD1
V: TRBV12-3/TRBV12-4
J: TRBJ2-7
size: many

DNA: TGTGCCAGCAGCTTAGCATCTAGCGGGGGCTCCTACGAGCAGTACTTC
CDR3: CASSLASSGGSYEQYF
D: TRBD2
V: TRBV7-2
J: TRBJ2-7
size: many

DNA: TGCAGTGCTAGAGATCGATCACTAGCGGGAGGACGGACCGGGGAGCTGTTTTTT
CDR3: CSARDRSLAGGRTGELFF
D: TRBD2
V: TRBV20-1
J: TRBJ2-2
size: many

DNA: TGTGCCAGCAGTTTATCATCGATGGGCGACAGTTACAATGAGCAGTTCTTC
CDR3: CASSLSSMGDSYNEQFF
D: NA
V: TRBV12-3/TRBV12-4
J: TRBJ2-1
size: many

DNA: TGCGCCAGCAGCTTGGATATAGGGATAGTGGCCGAGCAGTTCTTC
CDR3: CASSLDIGIVAEQFF
D: NA
V: TRBV5-1
J: TRBJ2-1
size: many

DNA: TGTGCCAGCAGTTCCCATGAACCTTCGAACACCGGGGAGCTGTTTTTT
CDR3: CASSSHEPSNTGELFF
D: NA
V: TRBV6-2/TRBV6-3
J: TRBJ2-2
size: NA

DNA: TGCGCCAGCAGCTCCTACAACCAAGAGACCCAGTACTTC
CDR3: CASSSYNQETQYF
D: NA
V: TRBV5-1
J: TRBJ2-5
size: many

DNA: TGCAGCGTTGGGGTCGGGACAGGGCGGTCCGAGCAGTACTTC
CDR3: CSVGVGTGRSEQYF
D: TRBD1
V: TRBV29-1
J: TRBJ2-7
size: many

DNA: TGTGCCAGCGGTTACAAGGATGGCTACACCTTC
CDR3: CASGYKDGYTF
D: NA
V: TRBV27
J: TRBJ1-2
size: many

DNA: TGTGCCAGCAGCTACCAGACCGGGACTAGAGAAGAAGAGACCCAGTACTTC
CDR3: CASSYQTGTREEETQYF
D: TRBD2
V: TRBV7-8
J: TRBJ2-5
size: many

DNA: TGCGCCAGCAGCCAAGACGTCAGCCCCCAAGAGACCCAGTACTTC
CDR3: CASSQDVSPQETQYF
D: NA
V: TRBV4-3
J: TRBJ2-5
size: many

DNA: TGTGCCACCAGCAGAGGGTACCAGGGAGATAAAGTGGTGGAGCTGTTTTTT
CDR3: CATSRGYQGDKVVELFF
D: NA
V: TRBV15
J: TRBJ2-2
size: many

DNA: TGCGCCAGCAGCCTCCAGACAGGGGGGGGCGAGCAGTACTTC
CDR3: CASSLQTGGGEQYF
D: TRBD1
V: TRBV4-1
J: TRBJ2-7
size: many

DNA: TGTGCCAGCTCACCACCGCGGCAGGGGACTTACGAGCAGTACTTC
CDR3: CASSPPRQGTYEQYF
D: NA
V: TRBV18
J: TRBJ2-7
size: NA

DNA: TGTGCCAGTAGTAACTTATTGTCCGGGACAAGGAATCAGCCCCAGCATTTT
CDR3: CASSNLLSGTRNQPQHF
D: NA
V: TRBV19
J: TRBJ1-5
size: many

DNA: TGTGCCAGCAGCTTAGTAATAGCTTCAAAGACCCAGTACTTC
CDR3: CASSLVIASKTQYF
D: NA
V: TRBV7-2
J: TRBJ2-5
size: many

DNA: TGTGCCAGCAGCATCAGGGGCTCTGGGGCCAACGTCCTGACTTTC
CDR3: CASSIRGSGANVLTF
D: NA
V: TRBV5-4
J: TRBJ2-6
size: many

DNA: TGCGCCAGCAGCCTCGCAGGAGAGCAGTTCTTC
CDR3: CASSLAGEQFF
D: NA
V: TRBV5-1
J: TRBJ2-1
size: many

DNA: TGTGCCAGCAGCGCGGCGCGGGTTACACAAGAGACCCAGTACTTC
CDR3: CASSAARVTQETQYF
D: NA
V: TRBV5-5
J: TRBJ2-5
size: many

DNA: TGTGCCAGCAGCAAAGGAATTGGGCCGCTCTCTGGAAACACCATATATTTT
CDR3: CASSKGIGPLSGNTIYF
D: NA
V: TRBV21-1
J: TRBJ1-3
size: many

DNA: TGTGCCAGCAGTTCCTTAGGAGGGGCGGACACTGAAGCTTTCTTT
CDR3: CASSSLGGADTEAFF
D: NA
V: TRBV12-3/TRBV12-4
J: TRBJ1-1
size: many

DNA: TGCGCCAGCATGGAGGCAGGGAGCTCCTACAATGAGCAGTTCTTC
CDR3: CASMEAGSSYNEQFF
D: NA
V: TRBV5-1
J: TRBJ2-1
size: many

DNA: TGCAGCGCTCTACTGGGACAGGGGGCTGATGGCTACACCTTC
CDR3: CSALLGQGADGYTF
D: TRBD1
V: TRBV29-1
J: TRBJ1-2
size: many

DNA: TGTGCCAGCAGTTTAAATGGACAGGGGGAAGCTTTCTTT
CDR3: CASSLNGQGEAFF
D: TRBD1
V: TRBV28
J: TRBJ1-1
size: many

DNA: TGCGCCAGCAGACCCGGGACAGGGGGCCCCGGTCAGCCCCAGCATTTT
CDR3: CASRPGTGGPGQPQHF
D: TRBD1
V: TRBV5-1
J: TRBJ1-5
size: many